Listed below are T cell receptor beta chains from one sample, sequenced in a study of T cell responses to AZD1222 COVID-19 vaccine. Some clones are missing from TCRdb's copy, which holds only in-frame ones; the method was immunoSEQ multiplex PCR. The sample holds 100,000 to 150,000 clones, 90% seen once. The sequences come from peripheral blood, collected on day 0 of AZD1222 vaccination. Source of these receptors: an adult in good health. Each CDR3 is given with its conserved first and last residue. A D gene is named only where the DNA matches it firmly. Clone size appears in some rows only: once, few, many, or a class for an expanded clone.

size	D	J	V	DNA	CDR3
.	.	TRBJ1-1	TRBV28	TGTGCCAGCAGTTTATCGGGTAAAGAAGCTTTCTTT	CASSLSGKEAFF
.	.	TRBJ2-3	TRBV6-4	TGTGCCAGCAGTCCAATACAGGGAACGGCAGATACGCAGTATTTT	CASSPIQGTADTQYF
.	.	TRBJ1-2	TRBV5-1	TGCGCCAGCAGCTTGGTAAGGGACTATGGCTACACCTTC	CASSLVRDYGYTF
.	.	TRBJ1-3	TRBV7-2	TGTGCCAGCAGCTTAGTAGTATCGGGAAACACCATATATTTT	CASSLVVSGNTIYF
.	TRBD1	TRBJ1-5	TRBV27	TGTGCCAGCAGTTTAGGGACAGGGAGTCAGCCCCAGCATTTT	CASSLGTGSQPQHF
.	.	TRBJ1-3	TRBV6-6	TGTGCCAGCTGGTCCGGGGGAAGTGGAAACACCATATATTTT	CASWSGGSGNTIYF
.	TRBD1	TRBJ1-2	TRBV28	TGTGCCAGCAGTTTACTAGGACAGGGGTGGAAAAGCTTCCACTTC	CASSLLGQGWKSFHF
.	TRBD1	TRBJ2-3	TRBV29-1	TGCAGCGTCGCAAGGGGGCGCGCAGATACGCAGTATTTT	CSVARGRADTQYF
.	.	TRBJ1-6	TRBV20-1	TGCAGTGCTAGAGGAGGAGTTTCCCTCCACTTT	CSARGGVSLHF
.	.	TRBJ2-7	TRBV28	TGTGCCAGCAGTCAAACGGGAGCGGTCTACGAGCAGTACTTC	CASSQTGAVYEQYF
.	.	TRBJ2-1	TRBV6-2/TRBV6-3	TGTGCCAGCAGTTACGAAGATGAGCAGTTCTTC	CASSYEDEQFF
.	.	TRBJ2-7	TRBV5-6	TGTGCCAGCAGCTTACGAGGCTCCCCCCTAGACATGTACTTC	CASSLRGSPLDMYF
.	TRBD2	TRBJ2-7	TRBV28	TGTGCCAGCAGTTTGGGAGCGGGAGTTAGCGAGCAGTACTTC	CASSLGAGVSEQYF
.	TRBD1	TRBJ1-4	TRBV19	TGTGCCAGCGGACCTCCGGGACAGTCGGCAAAACTGTTTTTT	CASGPPGQSAKLFF
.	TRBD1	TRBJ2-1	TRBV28	TGTGCCAGCAGTTCGACAGGGCGCTCCTACAATGAGCAGTTCTTC	CASSSTGRSYNEQFF
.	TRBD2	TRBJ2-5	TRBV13	TGTGCCAGCAGCCGAATGGTTGCGGGAGTGGAGACCCAGTACTTC	CASSRMVAGVETQYF
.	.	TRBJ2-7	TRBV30	TGTGCCTGGAGTGTTGTGGGTTCCTACGAGCAGTACTTC	CAWSVVGSYEQYF
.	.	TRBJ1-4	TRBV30	TGTGCCTGGAGTGTCCAGGGTGGTGAAAAACTGTTTTTT	CAWSVQGGEKLFF
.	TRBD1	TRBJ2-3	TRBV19	TGTGCCAGTAGTATCACGACAGGGCCAAGGGGCACAGATACGCAGTATTTT	CASSITTGPRGTDTQYF
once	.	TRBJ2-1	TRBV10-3	TGTGCCATCAGTGAAGTAACAGGGATGGGAAATGAGCAGTTCTTC	CAISEVTGMGNEQFF
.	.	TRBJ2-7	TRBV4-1	TGCGCCAGCAGCCAAGAATCGGGGGCGGGCGAGCAGTACTTC	CASSQESGAGEQYF
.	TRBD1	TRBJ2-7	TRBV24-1	TGTGCCACCAGTGATTTGTGGGGACAGGGGGACGAGCAGTACTTC	CATSDLWGQGDEQYF
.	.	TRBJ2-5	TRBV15	TGTGCCACCAGCGGGCAGGGTGAGACCCAGTACTTC	CATSGQGETQYF
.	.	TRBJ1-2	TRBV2	TGTGCCAGCAGTTACTCACAATATGGCTACACCTTC	CASSYSQYGYTF
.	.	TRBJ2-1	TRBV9	TGTGCCAGCAGCGTAGGGAACAGCGGAGATTACAATGAGCAGTTCTTC	CASSVGNSGDYNEQFF
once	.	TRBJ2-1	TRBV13	TGTGCCAGCAGCTTTGGAGGACATGGGAAGGATGAGCAGTTCTTC	CASSFGGHGKDEQFF
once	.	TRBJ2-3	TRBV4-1	TGCGCCAGCAGCCGCAGGCTCCGGGACGGCACAGATACGCAGTATTTT	CASSRRLRDGTDTQYF
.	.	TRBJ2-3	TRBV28	TGTGCCAGCAGTTCGGCAGATACGCAGTATTTT	CASSSADTQYF
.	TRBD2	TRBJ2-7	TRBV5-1	TGCGCCAGCACCGGACTAGCGGGGTCGCCGGGGGAGCAGTACTTC	CASTGLAGSPGEQYF
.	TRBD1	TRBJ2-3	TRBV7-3	TGTGCCAGCAGCTTAACTCCTGGACAGGGGGCAGATACGCAGTATTTT	CASSLTPGQGADTQYF
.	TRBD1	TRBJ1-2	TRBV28	TGTGCCAGCAGTCCAATCGGACAGGGGGTTGGCTATGGCTACACCTTC	CASSPIGQGVGYGYTF
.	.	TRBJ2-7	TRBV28	TGTGCCAGCAGCGGGACTCCTTCGCCCGAGCAGTACTTC	CASSGTPSPEQYF
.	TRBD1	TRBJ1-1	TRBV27	TGTGCCAGCAGTCCAAGGACAGGGAGGGCGACTGAAGCTTTCTTT	CASSPRTGRATEAFF
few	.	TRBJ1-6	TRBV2	TGTGCCAGCAGTGAGGGGCACCTGACTAATTCACCCCTCCACTTT	CASSEGHLTNSPLHF
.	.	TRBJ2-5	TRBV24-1	TGTGCCACCAGTGATTCCCGCGGGGTGTCGGACAGAAGAAAAGAGACCCAGTACTTC	CATSDSRGVSDRRKETQYF
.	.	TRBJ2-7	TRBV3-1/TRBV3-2	TGTGCCAGCAGCCAAAACGGACGGAACTACGAGCAGTACTTC	CASSQNGRNYEQYF
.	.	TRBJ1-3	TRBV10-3	TGTGCCATCAGTGAGATCCCAGGCTCTGGAAACACCATATATTTT	CAISEIPGSGNTIYF
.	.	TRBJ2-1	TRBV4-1	TGCGCCAGCAGCCTTATCCATTTGGCGATTGAAAACAATGAGCAGTTCTTC	CASSLIHLAIENNEQFF
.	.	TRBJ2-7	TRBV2	TGTGCCAGCAGTGTCCTGGGATCCTACGAGCAGTACTTC	CASSVLGSYEQYF
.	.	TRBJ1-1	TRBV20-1	TGCAGTGCTATGTGGAACACTGAAGCTTTCTTT	CSAMWNTEAFF
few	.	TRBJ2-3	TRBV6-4	TGTGCCAGCAGTGTTTCGGGGGGCGGACGCGGCACAGATACGCAGTATTTT	CASSVSGGGRGTDTQYF
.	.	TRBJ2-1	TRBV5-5	TGTGCCAGCAGCTTGGTGGTCCCAAATGAGCAGTTCTTC	CASSLVVPNEQFF
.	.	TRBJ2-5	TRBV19	TGTGCCAGTAGTATGGGGACTCCCCAAGAGACCCAGTACTTC	CASSMGTPQETQYF
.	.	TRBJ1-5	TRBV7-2	TGTGCCAGCAGCCCCGGGGGAAGCGTTAGCAATCAGCCCCAGCATTTT	CASSPGGSVSNQPQHF